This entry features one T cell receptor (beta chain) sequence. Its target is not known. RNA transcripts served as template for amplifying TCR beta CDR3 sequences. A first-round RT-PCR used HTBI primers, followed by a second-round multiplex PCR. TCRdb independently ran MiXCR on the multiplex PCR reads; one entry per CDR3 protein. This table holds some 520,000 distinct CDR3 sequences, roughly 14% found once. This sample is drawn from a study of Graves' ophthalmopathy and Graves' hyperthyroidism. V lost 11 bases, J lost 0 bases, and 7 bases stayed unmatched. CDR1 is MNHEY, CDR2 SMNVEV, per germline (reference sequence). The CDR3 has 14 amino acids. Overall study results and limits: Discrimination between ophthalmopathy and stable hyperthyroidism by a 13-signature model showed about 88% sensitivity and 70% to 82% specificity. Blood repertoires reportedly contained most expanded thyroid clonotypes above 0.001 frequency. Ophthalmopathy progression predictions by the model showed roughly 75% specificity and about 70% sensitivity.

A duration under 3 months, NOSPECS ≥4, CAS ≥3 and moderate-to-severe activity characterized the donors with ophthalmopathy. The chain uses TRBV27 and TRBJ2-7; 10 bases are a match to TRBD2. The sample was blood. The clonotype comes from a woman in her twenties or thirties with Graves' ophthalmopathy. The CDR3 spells CACKSSGSSYEQYF. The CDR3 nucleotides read TGTGCCTGCAAATCTAGCGGGAGCTCCTACGAGCAGTACTTC.